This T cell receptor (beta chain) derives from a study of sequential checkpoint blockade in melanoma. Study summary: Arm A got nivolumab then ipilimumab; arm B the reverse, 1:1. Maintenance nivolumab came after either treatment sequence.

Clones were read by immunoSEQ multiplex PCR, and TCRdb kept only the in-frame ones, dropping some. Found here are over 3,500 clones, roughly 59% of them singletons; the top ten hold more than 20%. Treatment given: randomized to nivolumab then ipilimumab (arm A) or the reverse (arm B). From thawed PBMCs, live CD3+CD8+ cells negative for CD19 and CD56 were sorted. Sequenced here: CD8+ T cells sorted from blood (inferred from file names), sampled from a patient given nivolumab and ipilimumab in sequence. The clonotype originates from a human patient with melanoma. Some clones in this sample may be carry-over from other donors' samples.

The CDR3 loop is CASRDTGNQETQYF. CDR3 sequence (DNA): TGTGCCAGCAGGGACACAGGGAATCAAGAGACCCAGTACTTC. The chain links TRBV7-9 to TRBJ2-5; D perhaps matches TRBD1 (6 bases). This CDR3 has 14 amino acids. V lost 6 bases, J lost 2 bases, and 13 bases lay in between. Germline V gene data show CDR1 as SEHNR and CDR2 as FQNEAQ (reference sequence).